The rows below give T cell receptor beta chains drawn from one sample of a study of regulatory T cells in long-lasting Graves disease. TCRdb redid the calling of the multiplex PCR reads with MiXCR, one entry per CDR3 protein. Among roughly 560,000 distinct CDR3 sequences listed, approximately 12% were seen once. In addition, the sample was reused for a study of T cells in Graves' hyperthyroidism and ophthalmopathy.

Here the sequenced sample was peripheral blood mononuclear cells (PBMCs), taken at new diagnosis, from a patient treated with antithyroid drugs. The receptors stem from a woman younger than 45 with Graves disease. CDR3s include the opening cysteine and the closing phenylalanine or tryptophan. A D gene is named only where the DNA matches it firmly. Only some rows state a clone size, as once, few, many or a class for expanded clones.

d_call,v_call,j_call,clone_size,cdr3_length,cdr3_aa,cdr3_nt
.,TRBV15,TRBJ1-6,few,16,CATSSSTAGVWSPLHF,TGTGCCACCAGCAGTTCTACGGCGGGTGTCTGGTCACCCCTCCACTTT
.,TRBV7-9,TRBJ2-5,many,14,CAVKSADFQETQYF,TGTGCAGTTAAGTCAGCGGACTTCCAAGAGACCCAGTACTTC
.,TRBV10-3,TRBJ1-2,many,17,CAISESLLSYQDYGYTF,TGTGCCATCAGTGAGTCCTTGCTTTCTTATCAGGACTATGGCTACACCTTC
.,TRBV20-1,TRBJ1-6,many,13,CSAIGRAGSPLHF,TGCAGTGCTATCGGAAGGGCCGGCTCACCCCTCCACTTT
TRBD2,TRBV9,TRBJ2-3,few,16,CASSFSLAGRVDTQYF,TGTGCCAGCAGCTTCAGTCTAGCGGGGAGAGTGGATACGCAGTATTTT
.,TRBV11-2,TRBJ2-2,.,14,CASSWSGTSGELFF,TGTGCCAGCAGCTGGTCCGGGACCTCCGGGGAGCTGTTTTTT
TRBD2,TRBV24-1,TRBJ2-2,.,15,CATSGAGGPIGELFF,TGTGCCACCAGTGGGGCGGGAGGGCCGATCGGGGAGCTGTTTTTT
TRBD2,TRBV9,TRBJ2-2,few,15,CASSVEWGGTGELFF,TGTGCCAGCAGCGTAGAATGGGGGGGAACCGGGGAGCTGTTTTTT
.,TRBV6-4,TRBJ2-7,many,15,CASSYGVQGTYEQYF,TGTGCCAGCAGTTACGGGGTGCAGGGCACCTACGAGCAGTACTTC
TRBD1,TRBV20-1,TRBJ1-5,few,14,CSARAGQGVQPQHF,TGCAGTGCTAGAGCAGGACAGGGGGTTCAGCCCCAGCATTTT
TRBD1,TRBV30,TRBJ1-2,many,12,CAWSTGGYGYTF,TGTGCCTGGAGCACAGGGGGCTATGGCTACACCTTC
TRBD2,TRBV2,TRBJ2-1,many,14,CASSRRLATNEQFF,TGTGCCAGCAGTCGACGACTAGCGACCAATGAGCAGTTCTTC
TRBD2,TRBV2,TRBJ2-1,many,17,CASRRSSVGTSVNEQFF,TGTGCCAGCAGGAGGAGTTCGGTTGGGACTAGCGTAAATGAGCAGTTCTTC
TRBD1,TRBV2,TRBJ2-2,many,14,CASTGGAGSGELFF,TGTGCCAGCACAGGGGGCGCGGGGTCCGGGGAGCTGTTTTTT
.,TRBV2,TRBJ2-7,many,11,CASLGGYEQYF,TGTGCCAGCCTGGGGGGTTACGAGCAGTACTTC
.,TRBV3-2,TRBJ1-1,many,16,CASSQDWWTGNTEAFF,TGTGCCAGCAGCCAAGATTGGTGGACGGGGAACACTGAAGCTTTCTTT
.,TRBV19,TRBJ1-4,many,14,CASSHGGLNEKLFF,TGTGCCAGTAGTCACGGCGGCCTTAATGAAAAACTGTTTTTT
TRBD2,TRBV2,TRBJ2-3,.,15,CASTMVAGNTDTQYF,TGTGCCAGCACTATGGTAGCGGGGAACACAGATACGCAGTATTTT
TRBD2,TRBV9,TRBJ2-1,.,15,CASSAASGRNNEQFF,TGTGCCAGCAGCGCCGCTAGCGGGAGAAACAATGAGCAGTTCTTC
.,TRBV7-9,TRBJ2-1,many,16,CASSLLATSSYNEQFF,TGTGCCAGCAGCTTATTAGCGACCAGCTCCTACAATGAGCAGTTCTTC
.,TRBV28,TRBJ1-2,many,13,CASSLSGAGGYTF,TGTGCCAGCAGTTTATCGGGGGCAGGTGGCTACACCTTC
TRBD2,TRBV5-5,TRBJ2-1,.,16,CASSFSLTSGYNEQFF,TGTGCCAGCAGCTTTTCCTTGACTAGCGGCTACAATGAGCAGTTCTTC
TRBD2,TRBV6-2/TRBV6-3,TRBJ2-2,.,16,CASRGTSGRPGGELFF,TGTGCCAGCAGGGGGACTAGCGGGAGGCCTGGCGGGGAGCTGTTTTTT
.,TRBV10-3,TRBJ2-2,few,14,CAISGGPNTGELFF,TGTGCCATCAGCGGAGGGCCGAACACCGGGGAGCTGTTTTTT